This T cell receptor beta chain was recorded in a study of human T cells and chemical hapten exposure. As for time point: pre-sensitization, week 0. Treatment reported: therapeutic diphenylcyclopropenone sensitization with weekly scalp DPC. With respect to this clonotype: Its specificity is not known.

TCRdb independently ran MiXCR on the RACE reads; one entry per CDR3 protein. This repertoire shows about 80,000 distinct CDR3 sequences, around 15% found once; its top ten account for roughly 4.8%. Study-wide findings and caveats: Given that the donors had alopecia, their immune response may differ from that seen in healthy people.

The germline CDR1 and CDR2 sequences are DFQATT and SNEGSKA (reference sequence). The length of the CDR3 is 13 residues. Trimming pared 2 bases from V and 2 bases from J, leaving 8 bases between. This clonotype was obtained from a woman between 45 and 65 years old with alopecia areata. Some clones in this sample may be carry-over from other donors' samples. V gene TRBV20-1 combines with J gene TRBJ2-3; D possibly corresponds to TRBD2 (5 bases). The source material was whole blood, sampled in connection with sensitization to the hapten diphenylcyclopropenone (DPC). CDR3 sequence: CSARKLDTDTQYF. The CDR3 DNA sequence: TGCAGTGCTAGAAAACTAGACACAGATACGCAGTATTTT.